A selection of T cell receptor beta chains follows, all from one sample in a study of T-cell memory formation after mild COVID-19. TCRdb re-derived calls from the 5' RACE reads in MiXCR, one entry per CDR3 protein. Of about 310,000 distinct CDR3 sequences listed, around 19% are singletons. Specimen: PBMCs or a T cell subset sorted from them (not recorded which). Source of these receptors: a man aged 18 to 30 who had mild COVID-19 (a few samples of this study predate the infection). Cell type and time point are not known. CDR3s include the opening cysteine and the closing phenylalanine or tryptophan. Each record gives: D gene, clone size, V gene, J gene, CDR3 DNA, CDR3 protein. The D gene is left open where the match is weak. For some rows the clone size is stated as once, few or many, or as a class when expanded; others skip it.

.,.,TRBV11-3,TRBJ2-3,TGTGCCAGCAGCTTCGGGGGGCTCATGGATACGCAGTATTTT,CASSFGGLMDTQYF
.,once,TRBV19,TRBJ2-3,TGTGCCAGTAGTATAGGGTCCCGCACAGATACGCAGTATTTT,CASSIGSRTDTQYF
.,few,TRBV5-6,TRBJ2-1,TGTGCCAGCGCCCCGTTTGGGGGCCCCTCCTACAATGAGCAGTTCTTC,CASAPFGGPSYNEQFF
.,few,TRBV4-3,TRBJ2-5,TGCGCCAGCAGCCAAGATTTAGCGACAGGCCAAGAGACCCAGTACTTC,CASSQDLATGQETQYF
.,few,TRBV7-8,TRBJ1-5,TGTGCCAGCAGCCGCGGGGGTAATCAGCCCCAGCATTTT,CASSRGGNQPQHF
.,.,TRBV15,TRBJ1-2,TGTGCCACCAGCAGAGTTGCCAGGGTGAACTATGGCTACACCTTC,CATSRVARVNYGYTF
.,.,TRBV10-3,TRBJ1-2,TGTGCCATCCTCCGGGACGGACCGTTCTATGGCTACACCTTC,CAILRDGPFYGYTF
TRBD2,.,TRBV7-2,TRBJ2-5,TGTGCCAGCAGGGGACTAGCGGGGGTCCAAGAGACCCAGTACTTC,CASRGLAGVQETQYF
.,.,TRBV29-1,TRBJ2-2,TGCAGCGTTGTCGAGGAGACGAACACCGGGGAGCTGTTTTTT,CSVVEETNTGELFF
.,.,TRBV24-1,TRBJ1-1,TGTGCCACCAGTGATTCCGTCGGGAACACTGAAGCTTTCTTT,CATSDSVGNTEAFF
.,few,TRBV7-2,TRBJ2-3,TGTGCCAGCAGCTTCGCGTTTGGCGCAGATACGCAGTATTTT,CASSFAFGADTQYF
.,few,TRBV25-1,TRBJ2-3,TGTGCCAGCAGCCCTCGCGAACCTAGCACAGATACGCAGTATTTT,CASSPREPSTDTQYF
.,.,TRBV7-3,TRBJ2-1,TGTGCCAGCAAATTGGGGGGATCCTACAATGAGCAGTTCTTC,CASKLGGSYNEQFF
.,.,TRBV5-1,TRBJ2-1,TGCGCCAGCAGCTTGGCCGGACAGAACAATGAGCAGTTCTTC,CASSLAGQNNEQFF
.,few,TRBV5-5,TRBJ2-6,TGTGCCAGCAGCGCAACCAGAGTCTCTGGGGCCAACGTCCTGACTTTC,CASSATRVSGANVLTF
.,.,TRBV12-3/TRBV12-4,TRBJ2-7,TGTGCCAGCAGTTTGGGGGCTAGCGGACTCGAGCAGTACTTC,CASSLGASGLEQYF
TRBD1,few,TRBV11-2,TRBJ2-1,TGTGCCAGCAGCTGGGACAGGGGGGTCTATGAGCAGTTCTTC,CASSWDRGVYEQFF
.,few,TRBV7-8,TRBJ1-5,TGTGCCAGCAGCTTAATGTGGGACAATCAGCCCCAGCATTTT,CASSLMWDNQPQHF
TRBD1,few,TRBV6-2/TRBV6-3,TRBJ2-5,TGTGCCAGCAGTGACAGGGGCAGAGGAGAGACCCAGTACTTC,CASSDRGRGETQYF
TRBD1,few,TRBV5-1,TRBJ2-1,TGCGCCAGCAGCTCCATAACAGGGGGGAACTACAATGAGCAGTTCTTC,CASSSITGGNYNEQFF
TRBD2,few,TRBV7-2,TRBJ2-1,TGTGCCAGCAGCAAACTAGCGGGGGGGACTATAAGCTCCTACAATGAGCAGTTCTTC,CASSKLAGGTISSYNEQFF
.,.,TRBV7-8,TRBJ2-1,TGTGCCAGCAGCCCAGGACGGGGGACCTGGGATGAGCAGTTCTTC,CASSPGRGTWDEQFF